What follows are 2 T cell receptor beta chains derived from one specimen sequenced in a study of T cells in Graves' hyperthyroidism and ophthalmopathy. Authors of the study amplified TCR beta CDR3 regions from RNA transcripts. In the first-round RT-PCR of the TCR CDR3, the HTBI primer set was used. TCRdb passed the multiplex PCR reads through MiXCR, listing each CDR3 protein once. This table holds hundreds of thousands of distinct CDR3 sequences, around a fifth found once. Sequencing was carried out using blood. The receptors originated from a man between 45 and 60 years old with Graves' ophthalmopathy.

The CDR3 protein is CASGLPYSETQYF. The CDR3 DNA sequence: TGTGCTAGTGGTTTACCCTACAGCGAGACCCAGTACTTC. V and J are TRBV12-5 and TRBJ2-5; D gene uncertain. This CDR3 spans 13 amino acids. Germline V gene data show CDR1 as LGHNT and CDR2 as FRNRAP. The V gene lost 3 bases and the J gene lost 5 bases, with 10 bases spanning the gap.

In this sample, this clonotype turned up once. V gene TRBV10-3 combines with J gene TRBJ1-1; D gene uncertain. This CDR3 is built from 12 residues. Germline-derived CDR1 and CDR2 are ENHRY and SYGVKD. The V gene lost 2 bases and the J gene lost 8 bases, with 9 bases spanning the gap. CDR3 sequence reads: CAISEVGTEAFF. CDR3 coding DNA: TGTGCCATCAGTGAGGTGGGAACAGAAGCTTTCTTT.